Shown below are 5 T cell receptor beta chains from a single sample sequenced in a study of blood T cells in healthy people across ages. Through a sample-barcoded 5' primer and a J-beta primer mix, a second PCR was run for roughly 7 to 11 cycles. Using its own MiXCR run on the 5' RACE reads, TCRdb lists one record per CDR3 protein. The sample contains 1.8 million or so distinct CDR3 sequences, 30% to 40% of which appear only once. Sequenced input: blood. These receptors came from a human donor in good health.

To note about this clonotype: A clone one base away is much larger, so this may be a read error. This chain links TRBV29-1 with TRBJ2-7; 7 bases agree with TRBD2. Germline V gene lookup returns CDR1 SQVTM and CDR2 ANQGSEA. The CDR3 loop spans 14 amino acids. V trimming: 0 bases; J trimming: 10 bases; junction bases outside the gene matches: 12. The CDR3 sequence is CSVEEPGPSGLQYF. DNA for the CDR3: TGCAGCGTTGAAGAACCAGGGCCGTCGGGACTACAGTACTTC.

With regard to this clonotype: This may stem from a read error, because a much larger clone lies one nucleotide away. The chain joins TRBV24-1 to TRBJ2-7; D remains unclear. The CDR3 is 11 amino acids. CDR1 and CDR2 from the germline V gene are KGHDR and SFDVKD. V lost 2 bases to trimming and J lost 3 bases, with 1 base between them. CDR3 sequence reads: CATSDYYEQYV. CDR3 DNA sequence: TGTGCCACCAGTGATTACTACGAGCAGTACGTC.

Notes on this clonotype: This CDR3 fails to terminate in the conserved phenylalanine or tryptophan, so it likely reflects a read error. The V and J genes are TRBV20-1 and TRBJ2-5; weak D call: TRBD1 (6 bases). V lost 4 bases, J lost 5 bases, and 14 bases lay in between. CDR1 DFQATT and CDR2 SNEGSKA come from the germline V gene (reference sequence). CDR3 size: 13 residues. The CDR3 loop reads CSAKITGWETQYC. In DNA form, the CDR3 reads TGCAGTGCTAAAATTACAGGGTGGGAGACCCAGTACTGC.

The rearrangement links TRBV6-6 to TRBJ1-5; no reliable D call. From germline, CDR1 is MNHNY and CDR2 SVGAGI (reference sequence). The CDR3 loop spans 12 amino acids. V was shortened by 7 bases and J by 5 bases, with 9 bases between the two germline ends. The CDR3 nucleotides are TGTGCCAGCAACTTACCTGATCAGCCCCAGCATTTT. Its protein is CASNLPDQPQHF.

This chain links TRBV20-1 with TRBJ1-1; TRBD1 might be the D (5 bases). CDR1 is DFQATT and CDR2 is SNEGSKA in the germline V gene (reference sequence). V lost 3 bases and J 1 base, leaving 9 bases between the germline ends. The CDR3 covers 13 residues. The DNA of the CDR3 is TGCAGTGCTAGGTACAGGACGAACACTGAAGCTTTCTTT. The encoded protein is CSARYRTNTEAFF.